A selection of T cell receptor beta chains follows, all from one sample in a study of breast tumors, draining lymph nodes, adjacent tissues. Each CDR3 protein is one row after TCRdb ran MiXCR on the multiplex PCR reads. This sample has 140,000 or so distinct CDR3 sequences, with around a third found just once. Sequenced: axillary lymph node tissue. These receptors originate from a female donor with breast cancer. Some clones in this sample may be carry-over from other donors' samples. Each CDR3 is given with its conserved first and last residue. Fields, in order: clone size, V gene, D gene, J gene, CDR3 DNA, CDR3 protein. The D gene is left open where the match is weak. Clone size is given for some rows only: seen once, a few or many times, or a class if the clone is expanded.

.	TRBV7-2	TRBD1	TRBJ1-2	TGTGCCAGCAGCGGGACAGGGGCAACCGGCTATGGCTACACCTTC	CASSGTGATGYGYTF
many	TRBV19	.	TRBJ2-2	TGTGCCAGTAGGGAGGACACTTTGAACACCGGGGAGCTGTTTTTT	CASREDTLNTGELFF
many	TRBV24-1	.	TRBJ2-5	TGTGCCACGAGCGACTTGGAGAGTGCCGGGTGGACCCAGTACTTC	CATSDLESAGWTQYF
many	TRBV6-5	TRBD1	TRBJ1-2	TGTGCCAGCAGACAGACAGGGAACTATGGCTACACCTTC	CASRQTGNYGYTF
many	TRBV4-1	TRBD1	TRBJ2-7	TGCGCCAGCAGCCAAGGGCCCGGGACAGCATCCTACGAGCAGTACTTC	CASSQGPGTASYEQYF
.	TRBV7-7	.	TRBJ2-7	TGTGCTAGCAGCCGACCGGGACACGACTACGAGCAGTACTTC	CASSRPGHDYEQYF
many	TRBV9	.	TRBJ2-1	TGTGCCAGCAGCATACAGGGAAACTCCTACAATGAGCAGTTCTTC	CASSIQGNSYNEQFF
many	TRBV9	TRBD2	TRBJ2-3	TGTGCCAGCAGCCCTCGAGTTAGCGGGGCCACAGATACGCAGTATTTT	CASSPRVSGATDTQYF
few	TRBV5-1	.	TRBJ1-1	TGCGCCAGCAGCTTGGCTCAGGGAAACACTGAAGCTTTCTTT	CASSLAQGNTEAFF
many	TRBV9	.	TRBJ2-2	TGTGCCAGCAGCGTAGAGCGCGGGGACCGTTATAGTACCGGGGAGCTGTTTTTT	CASSVERGDRYSTGELFF
.	TRBV18	TRBD1	TRBJ1-1	TGTGCCAGCTCACTCCGGACAGGTACCACTGAAGCTTTCTTT	CASSLRTGTTEAFF
many	TRBV12-3/TRBV12-4	.	TRBJ1-3	TGTGCCAGCAGCCATGTGGACTCTTCTGGAAACACCATATATTTT	CASSHVDSSGNTIYF
many	TRBV24-1	.	TRBJ2-7	TGTGCCACCAGTGAGGATTCCTACGAGCAGTACTTC	CATSEDSYEQYF
.	TRBV20-1	TRBD1	TRBJ2-7	TGCGGTGCTAGAGATGTGTGGCGAGGGGGCTCCTACGGGCAGTACTTC	CGARDVWRGGSYGQYF
.	TRBV20-1	.	TRBJ2-5	TGCAGTGCTAGGTCGGACATGCAACAGCCCCAGTACTTC	CSARSDMQQPQYF